This note documents a single TCR beta chain sequence. The target antigen is unknown. This sample was included in a study of cytomegalovirus exposure and HLA in healthy donors. Whole-study findings and limits: More clonal expansion characterized HLA-associated TCR beta chains than equally common others in a later analysis.

PCR was performed using 60 Vbeta and 13 Jbeta primers. The protocol was immunoSEQ multiplex PCR, while the TCRdb copy is restricted to in-frame clones and leaves out a portion. The sample carries about 60,000 clones, 70% to 80% recorded once. The V gene lost 0 bases and the J gene lost 5 bases, with 9 bases spanning the gap. CDR1 and CDR2 from the germline V gene are SGHRS and YFSETQ. The CDR3 has 14 residues. The specimen sequenced was PBMCs. This sequence joins TRBV5-1 and TRBJ1-5; TRBD1 might be the D (6 bases). This receptor was taken from a woman aged 55-70 years in good health and CMV-seropositive. In DNA form, the CDR3 reads TGCGCCAGCAGCTTGGAGGCAGGGGATCAGCCCCAGCATTTT. Its protein product is CASSLEAGDQPQHF.